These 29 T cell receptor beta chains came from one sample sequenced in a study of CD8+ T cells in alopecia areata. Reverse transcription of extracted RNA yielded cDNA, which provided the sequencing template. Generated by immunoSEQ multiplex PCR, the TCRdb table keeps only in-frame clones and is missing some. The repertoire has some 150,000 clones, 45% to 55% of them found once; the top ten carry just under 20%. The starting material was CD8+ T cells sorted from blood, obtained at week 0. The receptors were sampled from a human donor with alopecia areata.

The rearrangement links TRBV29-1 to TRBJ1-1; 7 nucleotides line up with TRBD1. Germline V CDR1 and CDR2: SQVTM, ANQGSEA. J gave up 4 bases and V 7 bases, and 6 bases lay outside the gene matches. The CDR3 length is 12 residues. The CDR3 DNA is TGCAGCGCCCAACAGGGGATCACTGAAGCTTTCTTT. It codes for CSAQQGITEAFF.

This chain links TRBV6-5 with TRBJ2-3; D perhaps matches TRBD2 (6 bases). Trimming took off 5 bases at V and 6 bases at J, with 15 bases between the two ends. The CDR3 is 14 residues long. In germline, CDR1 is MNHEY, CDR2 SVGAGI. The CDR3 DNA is TGTGCCAGCAGTGGGGGAGGAGGAGACGATACGCAGTATTTT. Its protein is CASSGGGGDDTQYF.

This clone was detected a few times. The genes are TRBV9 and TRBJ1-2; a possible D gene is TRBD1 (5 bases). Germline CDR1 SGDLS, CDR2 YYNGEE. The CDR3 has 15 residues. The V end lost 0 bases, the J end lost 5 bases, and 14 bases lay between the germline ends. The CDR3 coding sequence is TGTGCCAGCAGCGTAGGACAGAGTACGATTTATGGCTACACCTTC. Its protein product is CASSVGQSTIYGYTF.

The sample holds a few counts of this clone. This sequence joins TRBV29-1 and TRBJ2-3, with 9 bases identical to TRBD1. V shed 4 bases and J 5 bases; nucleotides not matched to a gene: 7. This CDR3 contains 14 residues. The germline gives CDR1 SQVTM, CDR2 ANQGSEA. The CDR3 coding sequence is TGCAGCGTTGGAAGGACAGGGGTGAGAGATACGCAGTATTTT. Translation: CSVGRTGVRDTQYF.

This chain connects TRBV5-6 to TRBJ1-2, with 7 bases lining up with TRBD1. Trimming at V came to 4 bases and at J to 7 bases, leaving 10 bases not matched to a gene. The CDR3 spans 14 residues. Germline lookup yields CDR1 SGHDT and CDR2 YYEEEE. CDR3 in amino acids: CASSLGTALPGYTF. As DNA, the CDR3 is TGTGCCAGCAGCCTCGGGACAGCCCTTCCTGGCTACACCTTC. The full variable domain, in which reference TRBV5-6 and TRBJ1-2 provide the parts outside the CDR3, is DAGVTQSPTHLIKTRGQQVTLRCSPKSGHDTVSWYQQALGQGPQFIFQYYEEEERQRGNFPDRFSGHQFPNYSSELNVNALLLGDSALYLCASSLGTALPGYTFGSGTRLTVV.

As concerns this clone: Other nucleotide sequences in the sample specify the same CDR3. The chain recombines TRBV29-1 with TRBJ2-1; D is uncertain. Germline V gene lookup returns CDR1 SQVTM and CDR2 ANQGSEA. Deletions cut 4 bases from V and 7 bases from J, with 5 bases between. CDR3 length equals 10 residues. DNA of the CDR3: TGCAGCGTTGGCGATAATGAGCAGTTCTTC. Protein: CSVGDNEQFF.

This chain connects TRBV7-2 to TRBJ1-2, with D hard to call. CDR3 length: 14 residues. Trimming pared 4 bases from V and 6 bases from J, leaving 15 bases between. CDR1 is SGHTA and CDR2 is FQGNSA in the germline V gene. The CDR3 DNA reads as TGTGCCAGCAGCTACGTCTTCGGAGCCGATGGCTACACCTTC. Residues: CASSYVFGADGYTF.

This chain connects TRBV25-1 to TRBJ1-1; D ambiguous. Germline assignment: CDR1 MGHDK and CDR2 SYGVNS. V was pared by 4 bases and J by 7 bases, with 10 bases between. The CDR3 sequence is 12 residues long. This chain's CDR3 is CASSGQSLEAFF. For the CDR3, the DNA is TGTGCCAGCAGTGGACAAAGCCTTGAAGCTTTCTTT. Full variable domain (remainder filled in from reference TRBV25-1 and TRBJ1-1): EADIYQTPRYLVIGTGKKITLECSQTMGHDKMYWYQQDPGMELHLIHYSYGVNSTEKGDLSSESTVSRIRTEHFPLTLESARPSHTSQYLCASSGQSLEAFFGQGTRLTVV.

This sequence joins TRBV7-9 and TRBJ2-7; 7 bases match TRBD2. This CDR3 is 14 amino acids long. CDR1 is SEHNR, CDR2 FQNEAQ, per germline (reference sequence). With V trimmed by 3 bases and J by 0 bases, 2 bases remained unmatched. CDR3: CASSFGEGSYEQYF. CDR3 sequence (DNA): TGTGCCAGCAGCTTTGGGGAGGGCTCCTACGAGCAGTACTTC.

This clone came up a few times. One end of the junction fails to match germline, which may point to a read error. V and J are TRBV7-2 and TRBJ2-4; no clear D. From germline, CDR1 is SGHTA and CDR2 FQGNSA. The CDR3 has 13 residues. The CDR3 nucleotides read TGCGCCAGCAGCCAAGATTTTGGTAACATTCAGTACTTC. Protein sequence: CASSQDFGNIQYF. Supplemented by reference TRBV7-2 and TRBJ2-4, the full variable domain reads GAGVSQSPSNKVTEKGKDVELRCDPISGHTALYWYRQSLGQGLEFLIYFQGNSAPDKSGLPSDRFSAERTGGSVSTLTIQRTQQEDSAVYLCASSQDFGNIQYFGAGTRLSVL.

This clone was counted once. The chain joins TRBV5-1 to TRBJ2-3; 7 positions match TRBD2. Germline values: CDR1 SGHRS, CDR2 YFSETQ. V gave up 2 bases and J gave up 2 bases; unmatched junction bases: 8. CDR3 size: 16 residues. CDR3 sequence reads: CASSFSGPLSTDTQYF. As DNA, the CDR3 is TGCGCCAGCAGCTTTAGCGGGCCCCTTTCCACAGATACGCAGTATTTT.

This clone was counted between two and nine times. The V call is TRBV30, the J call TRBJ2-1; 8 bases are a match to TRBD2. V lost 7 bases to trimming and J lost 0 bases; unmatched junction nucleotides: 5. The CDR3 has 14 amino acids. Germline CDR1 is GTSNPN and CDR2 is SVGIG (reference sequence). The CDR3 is CAFPGGSSYNEQFF. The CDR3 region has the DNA TGTGCCTTCCCGGGGGGGAGCTCCTACAATGAGCAGTTCTTC.

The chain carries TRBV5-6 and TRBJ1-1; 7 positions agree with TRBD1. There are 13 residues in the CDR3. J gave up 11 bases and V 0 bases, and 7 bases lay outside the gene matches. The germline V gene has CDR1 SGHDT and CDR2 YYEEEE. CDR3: CASSLVEGASAFF. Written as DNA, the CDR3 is TGTGCCAGCAGCTTGGTTGAGGGGGCATCGGCTTTCTTT. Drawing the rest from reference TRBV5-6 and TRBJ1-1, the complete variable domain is DAGVTQSPTHLIKTRGQQVTLRCSPKSGHDTVSWYQQALGQGPQFIFQYYEEEERQRGNFPDRFSGHQFPNYSSELNVNALLLGDSALYLCASSLVEGASAFFGQGTRLTVV.

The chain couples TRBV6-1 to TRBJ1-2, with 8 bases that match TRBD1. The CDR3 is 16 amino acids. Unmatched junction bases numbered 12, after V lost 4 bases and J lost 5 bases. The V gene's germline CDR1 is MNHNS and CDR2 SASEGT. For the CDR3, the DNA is TGTGCCAGCAGTGGGGGCTTAGACAGGGGCCGATATGGCTACACCTTC. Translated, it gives CASSGGLDRGRYGYTF.

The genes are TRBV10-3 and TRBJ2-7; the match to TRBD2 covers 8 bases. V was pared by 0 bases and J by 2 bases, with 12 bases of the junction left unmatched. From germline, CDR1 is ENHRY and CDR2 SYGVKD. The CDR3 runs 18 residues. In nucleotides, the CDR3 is TGTGCCATCAGTGAGTCGGGTACTAGCGGCAAACCCACCTACGAGCAGTACTTC. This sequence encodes CAISESGTSGKPTYEQYF.

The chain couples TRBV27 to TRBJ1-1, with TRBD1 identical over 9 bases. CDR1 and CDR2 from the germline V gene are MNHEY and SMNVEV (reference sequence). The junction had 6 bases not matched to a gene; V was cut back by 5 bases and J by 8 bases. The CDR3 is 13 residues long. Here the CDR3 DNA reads TGTGCCAGCAGTGACCGGGACAGGGTAGAAGCTTTCTTT. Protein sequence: CASSDRDRVEAFF.

CDR3 sequence: CSVFKGELNTEAFF. In DNA, the CDR3 is TGCAGCGTTTTCAAGGGGGAGCTGAACACTGAAGCTTTCTTT. J is TRBJ1-1 and V is TRBV29-1, with D perhaps matching TRBD1 (6 bases). Germline CDR1 reads SQVTM; CDR2 reads ANQGSEA. V lost 5 bases and J 0 bases, leaving 13 bases between the germline ends. The CDR3 extends over 14 amino acids.

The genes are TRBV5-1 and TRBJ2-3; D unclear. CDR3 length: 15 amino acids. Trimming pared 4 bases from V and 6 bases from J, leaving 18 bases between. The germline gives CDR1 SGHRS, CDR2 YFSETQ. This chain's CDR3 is CASSQDPSSADTQYF. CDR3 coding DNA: TGCGCCAGCAGCCAAGACCCTTCTTCCGCGGATACGCAGTATTTT.

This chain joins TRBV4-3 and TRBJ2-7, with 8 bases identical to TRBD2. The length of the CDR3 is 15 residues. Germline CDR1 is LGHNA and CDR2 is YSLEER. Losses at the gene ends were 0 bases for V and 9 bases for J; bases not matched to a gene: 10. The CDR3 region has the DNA TGCGCCAGCAGCCAAGATCGACTAGCGAGAACAGGGCAGTACTTC. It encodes CASSQDRLARTGQYF.

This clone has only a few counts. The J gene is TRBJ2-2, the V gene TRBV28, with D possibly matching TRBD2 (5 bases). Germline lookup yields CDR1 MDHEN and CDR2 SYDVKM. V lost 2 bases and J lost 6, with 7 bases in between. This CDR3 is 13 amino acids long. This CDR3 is CASSLAEAGELFF. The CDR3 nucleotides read TGTGCCAGCAGTTTAGCGGAGGCCGGGGAGCTGTTTTTT.

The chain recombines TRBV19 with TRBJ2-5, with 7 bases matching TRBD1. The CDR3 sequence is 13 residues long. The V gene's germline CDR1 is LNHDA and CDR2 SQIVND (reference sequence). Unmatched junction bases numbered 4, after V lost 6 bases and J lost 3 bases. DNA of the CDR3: TGTGCCAGTAGGGCCACAGGGGAAGAGACCCAGTACTTC. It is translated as CASRATGEETQYF.

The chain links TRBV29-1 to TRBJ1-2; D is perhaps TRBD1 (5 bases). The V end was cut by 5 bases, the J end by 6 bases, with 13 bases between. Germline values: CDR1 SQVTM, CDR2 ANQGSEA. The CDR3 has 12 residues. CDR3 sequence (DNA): TGCAGCGTTAGGGCGGGGCGGCATGGCTACACCTTC. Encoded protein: CSVRAGRHGYTF.

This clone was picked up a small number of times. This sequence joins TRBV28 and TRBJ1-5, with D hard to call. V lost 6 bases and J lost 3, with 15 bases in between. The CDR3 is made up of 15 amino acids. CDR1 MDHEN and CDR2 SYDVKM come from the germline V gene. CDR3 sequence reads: CASRQNRENNQPQHF. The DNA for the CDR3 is TGTGCCAGCAGACAGAACAGAGAGAACAATCAGCCCCAGCATTTT.

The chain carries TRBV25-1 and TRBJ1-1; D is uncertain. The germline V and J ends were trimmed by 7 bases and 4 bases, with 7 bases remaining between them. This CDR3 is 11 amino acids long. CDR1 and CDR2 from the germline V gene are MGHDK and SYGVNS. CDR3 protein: CASTLGTEAFF. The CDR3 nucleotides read TGTGCCAGCACCCTGGGCACTGAAGCTTTCTTT.

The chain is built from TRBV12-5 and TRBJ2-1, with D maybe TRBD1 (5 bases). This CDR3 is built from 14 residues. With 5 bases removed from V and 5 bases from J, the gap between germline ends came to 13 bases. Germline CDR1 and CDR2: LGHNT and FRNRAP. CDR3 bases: TGTGCTAGTGGTCCTGCAGGGCGAAACAATGAGCAGTTCTTC. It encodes CASGPAGRNNEQFF.

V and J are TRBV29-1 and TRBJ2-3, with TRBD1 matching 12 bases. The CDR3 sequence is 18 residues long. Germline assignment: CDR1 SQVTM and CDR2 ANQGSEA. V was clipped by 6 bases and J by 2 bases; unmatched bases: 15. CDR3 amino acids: CSVLGDRGPIADTDTQYF. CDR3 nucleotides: TGCAGCGTGCTCGGGGACAGGGGGCCGATTGCCGACACAGATACGCAGTATTTT.

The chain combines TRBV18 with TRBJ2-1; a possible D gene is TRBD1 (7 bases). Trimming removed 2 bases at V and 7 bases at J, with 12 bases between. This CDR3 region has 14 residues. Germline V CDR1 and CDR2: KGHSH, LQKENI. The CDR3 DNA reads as TGTGCCAGCTCACCAACGACAGGGAGGAATGAGCAGTTCTTC. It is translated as CASSPTTGRNEQFF.

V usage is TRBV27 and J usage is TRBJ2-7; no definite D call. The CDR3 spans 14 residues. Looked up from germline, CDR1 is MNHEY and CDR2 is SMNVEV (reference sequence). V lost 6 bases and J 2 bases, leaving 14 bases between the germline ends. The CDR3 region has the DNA TGTGCCAGCAGCCTAAGCCTCACACCCTACGAGCAGTACTTC. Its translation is CASSLSLTPYEQYF.

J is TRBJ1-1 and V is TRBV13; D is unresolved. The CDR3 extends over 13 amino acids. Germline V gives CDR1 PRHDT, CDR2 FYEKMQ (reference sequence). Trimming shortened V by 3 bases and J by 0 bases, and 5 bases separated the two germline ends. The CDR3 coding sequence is TGTGCCAGCAGCTTGGTTATGAACACTGAAGCTTTCTTT. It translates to CASSLVMNTEAFF.